Shown below are 24 T cell receptor beta chains from a single sample sequenced in a study of neurological immune-mediated disorders. MiXCR was run by TCRdb on the 5' RACE reads, yielding one entry per CDR3 protein. The sample yields about 59,000 distinct CDR3 sequences, 3% to 4.5% seen once. Sequenced sample: PBMCs. The receptor set was obtained from a woman in her 30s with multiple sclerosis.

This clonotype was detected many times. This chain connects TRBV6-5 to TRBJ2-1; 8 bases are a match to TRBD1. Per the germline V gene, CDR1 is MNHEY and CDR2 is SVGAGI. The CDR3 spans 14 residues. The V gene end was trimmed by 0 bases and the J gene end by 6 bases; junction bases not matched to a gene: 1. The CDR3 sequence: CASSYSDRVNEQFF. The DNA of the CDR3 is TGTGCCAGCAGTTACTCGGACAGGGTCAATGAGCAGTTCTTC.

In its sample, this clonotype was seen a few times. The gene calls are TRBV6-1 and TRBJ2-1, with TRBD2 matching over 7 bases. From germline, CDR1 is MNHNS and CDR2 SASEGT. This CDR3 has 14 residues. Trimming removed 4 bases from V and 8 bases from J; junction bases left unmatched: 8. The CDR3 protein is CASSGDYRGDEQFF. CDR3 in DNA: TGTGCCAGCAGTGGGGACTATCGGGGGGATGAGCAGTTCTTC.

Many counts were recorded for this clonotype. This sequence joins TRBV5-1 and TRBJ2-1; 14 bases agree with TRBD2. Germline V lookup: CDR1 SGHRS, CDR2 YFSETQ. With 4 bases clipped from V and 9 bases from J, the junction kept 6 bases outside the gene matches. The CDR3 has 15 residues. In DNA, the CDR3 is TGCGCCAGCAGCCCGGGACTAGCGGGAGTGAGTGAGCAGTTCTTC. Its translation: CASSPGLAGVSEQFF.

This clonotype showed up many times. The chain carries TRBV29-1 and TRBJ1-1; D gene ambiguous. The V gene's germline CDR1 is SQVTM and CDR2 ANQGSEA. This CDR3 contains 14 residues. V lost 6 bases to trimming and J lost 1 base, with 15 bases between them. The CDR3 DNA reads as TGCAGCGTGTTCCTACCTCCCAAGAACACTGAAGCTTTCTTT. Protein sequence: CSVFLPPKNTEAFF.

The sample holds a few counts of this clonotype. One end of the junction does not line up with germline, which may come from a read error. The genes are TRBV3-1 and TRBJ1-6; D may be TRBD1 (6 bases). This CDR3 spans 18 amino acids. Germline CDR1 LGHDT, CDR2 YNNKEL (reference sequence). The CDR3 sequence is CASSQGAGAGVYNSPLNF. As DNA, the CDR3 is TGTGCCAGCAGCCAAGGGGCGGGGGCCGGCGTTTATAATTCACCCCTCAACTTT.

This clonotype showed up many times. Here the CDR3 reads CASSFTGTNRYNEQFF. The CDR3, as DNA: TGCGCCAGCAGCTTTACCGGGACGAACCGCTACAATGAGCAGTTCTTC. The chain joins TRBV5-1 to TRBJ2-1; D is perhaps TRBD1 or TRBD2 (5 bases each). Germline assignment: CDR1 SGHRS and CDR2 YFSETQ. V was pared by 2 bases and J by 3 bases, with 15 bases between. The CDR3 has 16 amino acids.

This clonotype has a count of ten or more. As DNA, the CDR3 is TGCGCCAGCAGCAGGCGACAAGCGACTCCCTACGAGCAGTACTTC. Translation: CASSRRQATPYEQYF. The J gene is TRBJ2-7, the V gene TRBV5-1; no firm D call. The germline V gene has CDR1 SGHRS and CDR2 YFSETQ. The CDR3 runs 15 residues. Trimming removed 4 bases from V and 2 bases from J, with 16 bases in between.

Points on this clonotype: The junction shows a germline mismatch at one end, possibly a read error. The chain has TRBV5-8 and TRBJ1-5; the D is unclear. The CDR3 spans 15 residues. Germline CDR1 reads SGHTS; CDR2 reads YDEGEE. Written as DNA, the CDR3 is TGTGCCAGCAGCTTCAGGTCTCTCCAGAATCAGCCCCAGAATTTT. This encodes CASSFRSLQNQPQNF.

This clonotype has a count of ten or more. Mismatch with germline at one junction end may stem from a read error. V and J are TRBV20-1 and TRBJ2-3, with a weak D call TRBD2 (6 bases). The germline gives CDR1 DFQATT, CDR2 SNEGSKA (reference sequence). The CDR3 covers 11 residues. This chain's CDR3 is CSARNVGDLNF. CDR3 DNA: TGCAGTGCTAGAAATGTTGGGGACTTAAATTTT.

This clonotype was recorded many times. The V gene is TRBV2, the J gene TRBJ2-5, with 8 bases aligning to TRBD1. The germline V gene encodes CDR1 SNHLY and CDR2 FYNNEI. The junction had 10 bases not matched to a gene; V was cut back by 8 bases and J by 2 bases. CDR3 size: 15 residues. As DNA, the CDR3 is TGTGCCAGCGGGGGTCGGGACAGGTCGCAAGAGACCCAGTACTTC. Its protein product is CASGGRDRSQETQYF. Combining the CDR3 with reference TRBV2 and TRBJ2-5 gives the whole variable domain EPEVTQTPSHQVTQMGQEVILRCVPISNHLYFYWYRQILGQKVEFLVSFYNNEISEKSEIFDDQFSVERPDGSNFTLKIRSTKLEDSAMYFCASGGRDRSQETQYFGPGTRLLVL.

This clonotype was detected many times. This chain uses TRBV12-5 with TRBJ1-5; D gene unclear. Trimming removed 6 bases from V and 8 bases from J, with 2 bases in between. This CDR3 has 9 amino acids. CDR1 is LGHNT and CDR2 is FRNRAP in the germline V gene. The CDR3 DNA reads as TGTGCTAGTGGAGAGCCCCAGCATTTT. As protein: CASGEPQHF.

This clonotype was detected ten times or more. J is TRBJ2-1 and V is TRBV29-1; 8 nucleotides match TRBD2. CDR1 is SQVTM, CDR2 ANQGSEA, per germline. The CDR3 runs 13 residues. V shed 6 bases, J shed 2 bases, and the junction held 3 bases outside the gene matches. The CDR3 sequence: CSVGRAPYNEQFF. The CDR3 DNA follows: TGCAGCGTCGGGAGGGCCCCCTACAATGAGCAGTTCTTC.

This clonotype was found many times. The rearrangement joins TRBV28 to TRBJ1-1, with D hard to call. The CDR3 is made up of 12 amino acids. The germline V and J ends were trimmed by 5 bases and 1 base, with 5 bases remaining between them. Germline V gives CDR1 MDHEN, CDR2 SYDVKM. The CDR3 DNA reads as TGTGCCAGCAGTCGAGGGAACACTGAAGCTTTCTTT. Protein sequence: CASSRGNTEAFF.

Many counts were recorded for this clonotype. V and J are TRBV5-1 and TRBJ2-2; no reliable D call. Germline loops: CDR1 SGHRS, CDR2 YFSETQ. This CDR3 region has 14 residues. V was trimmed by 3 bases and J by 1 base, leaving 7 bases between them. CDR3 bases: TGCGCCAGCAGCTATACACGGAACACCGGGGAGCTGTTTTTT. This encodes CASSYTRNTGELFF.

This clonotype was observed a few times. Likely a read error: the CDR3 ends without its conserved phenylalanine or tryptophan. This chain joins TRBV7-8 and TRBJ2-1, with D perhaps given as TRBD1 or TRBD2 (5 bases each). CDR3 length: 15 amino acids. V was pared by 1 base and J by 2 bases, with 9 bases between. CDR1 and CDR2 from the germline V gene are SGHVS and FQNEAQ. CDR3 coding DNA: TGTGCCAGCAGCTTAGAGAGGGGAGCCTACAATGAGCAGTTCAAC. Protein: CASSLERGAYNEQFN.

This clonotype was detected ten times or more. J is TRBJ1-1 and V is TRBV19, with unresolved D. Trimming cost V 3 bases and J 3 bases, with 14 bases left between them. Germline lookup yields CDR1 LNHDA and CDR2 SQIVND (reference sequence). The CDR3 runs to 15 residues. The CDR3 region has the DNA TGTGCCAGTAGTATGAGGTGGCAGACGTACACTGAAGCTTTCTTT. The encoded protein is CASSMRWQTYTEAFF.

This clonotype was recorded many times. The rearrangement uses TRBV3-1 and TRBJ2-1; possibly TRBD1 for D (6 bases). Germline CDR1 and CDR2: LGHDT and YNNKEL (reference sequence). The CDR3 runs to 14 residues. Trimming pared 4 bases from V and 4 bases from J, leaving 11 bases between. The CDR3 DNA reads as TGTGCCAGCAGCCTACAGAGGGGGTACAATGAGCAGTTCTTC. This sequence encodes CASSLQRGYNEQFF.

This clonotype was counted many times. The chain employs TRBV11-2 and TRBJ2-5, with TRBD2 identical over 11 bases. With 4 bases clipped from V and 5 bases from J, the junction kept 6 bases outside the gene matches. The V gene's germline CDR1 is SGHAT and CDR2 FQNNGV. This CDR3 comprises 15 residues. The CDR3 loop reads CASSSIAGGIETQYF. The CDR3 nucleotides are TGTGCCAGCAGCTCCATAGCGGGGGGGATCGAGACCCAGTACTTC.

The table lists this clonotype with many counts. The chain joins TRBV7-6 to TRBJ1-1, with unresolved D. Germline assignment: CDR1 SGHVS and CDR2 FNYEAQ. The V and J ends lost 6 bases and 1 base respectively, with 18 bases between them. The CDR3 runs 16 residues. CDR3 protein: CASSSARFTGNTEAFF. The CDR3 DNA follows: TGTGCCAGCAGTTCGGCACGGTTTACGGGGAACACTGAAGCTTTCTTT.

This clonotype was seen repeatedly, ten times or more. V usage is TRBV20-1 and J usage is TRBJ2-2, with 11 bases lining up with TRBD2. Germline V gives CDR1 DFQATT, CDR2 SNEGSKA (reference sequence). The CDR3 totals 15 residues. V lost 5 bases and J lost 6; bases outside the gene matches: 8. CDR3 nucleotides: TGCAGTGCTGGAAATAGCGGGAGGGCCTCCGGGGAGCTGTTTTTT. Its protein product is CSAGNSGRASGELFF.

The J gene is TRBJ1-2, the V gene TRBV12-3 or TRBV12-4, with D uncertain. The CDR3 has 12 amino acids. Trimming took 4 bases from V and 6 from J, leaving 9 bases between them. The CDR3 bases are TGTGCCAGCAGTTCAGGTGGCGATGGCTACACCTTC. Protein product: CASSSGGDGYTF.

This clonotype was counted at least ten times. The chain recombines TRBV21-1 with TRBJ2-1; the D call TRBD1 from the table was never checked on the DNA. TRBV21-1 is given as a pseudogene. The CDR3 covers 23 residues. The CDR3 DNA sequence: TGTGCCAGTAGCAAGGGCTGCCCTCCTTTTGGGTACCGACAGGGTGGGTCCTACAATGAGCAGTTCTTC. It codes for CASSKGCPPFGYRQGGSYNEQFF.

This clonotype occurred many times. V gene TRBV12-3 or TRBV12-4 combines with J gene TRBJ1-4; D gene uncertain. The CDR3 is 16 amino acids. Trimming took off 3 bases at V and 3 bases at J, with 14 bases between the two ends. CDR3 in amino acids: CASSFSLTVSNEKLFF. The CDR3 nucleotides read TGTGCCAGCAGTTTCTCTCTAACAGTGTCTAATGAAAAACTGTTTTTT.

Concerning this clonotype: Since a much larger clone is just one base distant, this may be a read error. This chain uses TRBV5-1 with TRBJ1-1; D unresolved. In germline, CDR1 is SGHRS, CDR2 YFSETQ. This CDR3 spans 14 amino acids. Trimming pared 2 bases from V and 1 base from J, leaving 9 bases between. CDR3 amino acids: CASSLEPTNTEAFF. CDR3 in DNA: TGCGCCAGCAGCTTAGAACCGACGAACACTGAAGCTTTCTTT.